The 11 T cell receptor beta chains in this list originate from one sample, sequenced in a study of blood T cell repertoires in COVID-19. The data were produced by immunoSEQ multiplex PCR, yet TCRdb's version contains in-frame clones alone and is incomplete. This table holds about 22,000 clones, approximately 83% found once. What was sequenced was peripheral blood. Source of these receptors: an elderly man with active or convalescent COVID-19.

The chain joins TRBV28 to TRBJ1-1; possibly TRBD1 for D (5 bases). Trimming took 3 bases from V and 1 from J, leaving 12 bases between them. The CDR3 consists of 15 residues. Germline V gives CDR1 MDHEN, CDR2 SYDVKM. The CDR3 sequence is CASSLRQGGNTEAFF. As DNA, the CDR3 is TGTGCCAGCAGTTTGCGGCAGGGAGGGAACACTGAAGCTTTCTTT.

This clone appeared once. The genes are TRBV18 and TRBJ2-1, with D tentatively TRBD1 (6 bases). The CDR3 is made up of 12 amino acids. The germline V and J ends were trimmed by 4 bases and 6 bases, with 7 bases remaining between them. Germline V gives CDR1 KGHSH, CDR2 LQKENI. CDR3 sequence (DNA): TGTGCCAGCTCACAGACAGGCAATGAGCAGTTCTTC. It codes for CASSQTGNEQFF.

The chain recombines TRBV18 with TRBJ2-7; D perhaps matches TRBD2 (6 bases). This CDR3 has 18 amino acids. Per germline, CDR1 KGHSH and CDR2 LQKENI. V lost 3 bases and J lost 0, with 21 bases in between. CDR3 coding DNA: TGTGCCAGCTCACCCCGAGGAGGGCAGCGGGCGTACTCCTACGAGCAGTACTTC. This gives the protein CASSPRGGQRAYSYEQYF.

The V and J genes are TRBV21-1 and TRBJ2-1; no check of the table's D call, TRBD1, against the DNA was made. TRBV21-1 is given as a pseudogene. The CDR3 is made up of 20 amino acids. CDR3 nucleotides: TGTGCCAGCAGCGCAAAAGGACTCGGACAGGGGGTTCTCTTCATCGATGAGCAGTTCTTC. This codes for CASSAKGLGQGVLFIDEQFF.

V and J are TRBV6-5 and TRBJ2-1; 9 positions match TRBD2. The V and J ends lost 4 bases and 1 base, in that order; junction bases with no gene match: 5. Germline lookup yields CDR1 MNHEY and CDR2 SVGAGI. This CDR3 is 16 amino acids long. The CDR3 region is CASSWASGVSYNEQFF. Here the CDR3 DNA reads TGTGCCAGCAGTTGGGCTAGCGGGGTTTCCTACAATGAGCAGTTCTTC.

This clone is medium-sized in the sample. V gene TRBV7-2 combines with J gene TRBJ1-1; 7 nucleotides agree with TRBD1. Germline-derived CDR1 and CDR2 are SGHTA and FQGNSA. This CDR3 is built from 16 residues. V gave up 6 bases and J gave up 9 bases; unmatched junction bases: 19. As DNA, the CDR3 is TGTGCCAGCAGGGACAACAGGGGCGGCCGTCCTACTCAAGCTTTCTTT. Its translation is CASRDNRGGRPTQAFF.

The gene calls are TRBV25-1 and TRBJ2-7, with D unresolved. The CDR3 loop spans 14 amino acids. Deletions cut 1 base from V and 6 bases from J, with 13 bases between. Germline V CDR1 and CDR2: MGHDK, SYGVNS. CDR3 bases: TGTGCCAGCAGTGAATTGGGTTTCACGGGCGAGCAGTACTTC. Its protein product is CASSELGFTGEQYF.

The chain joins TRBV4-2 to TRBJ1-3; a possible D gene is TRBD1 (5 bases). V was clipped by 5 bases and J by 6 bases, with 14 bases between them. Germline CDR1 is LGHNA and CDR2 is YNFKEQ. This CDR3 comprises 14 residues. CDR3 coding DNA: TGTGCCAGCAGCGCACAGGAGATCGAAAACACCATATATTTT. Protein: CASSAQEIENTIYF.

This clone has only one observation. The V and J genes are TRBV6-4 and TRBJ2-1; 8 bases fit TRBD2. The CDR3 extends over 15 amino acids. The V segment lost 6 bases and the J segment 5 bases; nucleotides outside the gene matches: 9. Germline loops: CDR1 MRHNA, CDR2 SNTAGT. This CDR3 is CASSLLAVGNNEQFF. The CDR3 DNA reads as TGTGCCAGCAGCTTACTAGCGGTGGGAAACAATGAGCAGTTCTTC.

The V gene is TRBV7-2, the J gene TRBJ2-1; 10 positions agree with TRBD2. In germline, CDR1 is SGHTA, CDR2 FQGNSA. After removal of 5 bases from V and 2 bases from J, the junction contained 6 bases not matched to a gene. The length of the CDR3 is 16 residues. In nucleotides, the CDR3 is TGTGCCAGCAGCCGGTCTAGCGGGAGCGCCTACAATGAGCAGTTCTTC. It is translated as CASSRSSGSAYNEQFF.

This clone was observed a single time. This sequence joins TRBV18 and TRBJ1-2; a possible D gene is TRBD1 (6 bases). CDR1 and CDR2 (germline): KGHSH, LQKENI. The length of the CDR3 is 15 residues. Trimming took 4 bases from V and 2 from J, leaving 14 bases between them. The CDR3 DNA sequence: TGTGCCAGCTCACGAGCACAGGGCTCCAACTATGGCTACACCTTC. Translated, it gives CASSRAQGSNYGYTF. The complete variable domain, with remaining parts taken from reference TRBV18 and TRBJ1-2, reads NAGVMQNPRHLVRRRGQEARLRCSPMKGHSHVYWYRQLPEEGLKFMVYLQKENIIDESGMPKERFSAEFPKEGPSILRIQQVVRGDSAAYFCASSRAQGSNYGYTFGSGTRLTVV.